The clone carrying this T cell receptor (beta chain) was observed at least ten times. Its antigen is unknown. The V gene's germline CDR1 is SEHNR and CDR2 FQNEAQ (reference sequence). V shed 3 bases and J shed 7 bases, with 6 bases lying between them. CDR3 size: 11 residues. The entry originates in a study of T cell repertoires in cytomegalovirus infection. Turning to the study itself: Through public TCR beta signatures, both CMV infection and matching HLA type were indicated. Findings and caveats of the study: HLA-C-restricted TCR beta clonotypes specific for CMV led the ex vivo response. The cumulative frequency of public TCR beta families identified carriers of CMV plus the relevant HLA.

MiXCR, applied by TCRdb to the reads, yields one record per CDR3 protein. The data contain some 150,000 distinct CDR3 sequences, around 32% of them seen just once; the ten biggest clones take up 45% to 55%. The receptor's source is a human donor in good health (CMV status not recorded). Some clones in this sample may be carry-over from other donors' samples. Material: CD8+ T cells from cultured PBMCs, obtained from culture after CMV antigen stimulation. This chain joins TRBV7-9 and TRBJ1-1; perhaps TRBD1 as D (5 bases). CDR3 protein: CASSFQGEAFF. The CDR3 nucleotides are TGTGCCAGCAGCTTTCAGGGTGAAGCTTTCTTT.